This T cell receptor beta chain was recovered during a study of T cells in Graves' hyperthyroidism and ophthalmopathy. Study in general: The initial diagnosis was the point when peripheral blood was collected, ahead of any treatment.

This clonotype appeared many times. PBMCs were collected from a roughly 10 ml volume of fresh peripheral blood. CDR3 length: 15 residues. After removal of 2 bases from V and 4 bases from J, the junction contained 6 bases not matched to a gene. Germline V lookup: CDR1 MDHEN, CDR2 SYDVKM. Researchers took RNA transcripts and amplified the TCR beta CDR3 regions from them. TCR CDR3 regions were first amplified by RT-PCR with HTBI primers. TCRdb called the multiplex PCR reads again in MiXCR, with one record for every CDR3 protein. The sample holds about 400,000 distinct CDR3 sequences, approximately 14% seen once.

The sequence derives from a woman between 18 and 30 years old with Graves' hyperthyroidism. Input material: blood. The rearrangement joins TRBV28 to TRBJ2-3, with 7 bases that match TRBD2. The CDR3 loop reads CASSLRLADSDTQYF. The CDR3 nucleotides read TGTGCCAGCAGTTTAAGGCTAGCGGATTCAGATACGCAGTATTTT.